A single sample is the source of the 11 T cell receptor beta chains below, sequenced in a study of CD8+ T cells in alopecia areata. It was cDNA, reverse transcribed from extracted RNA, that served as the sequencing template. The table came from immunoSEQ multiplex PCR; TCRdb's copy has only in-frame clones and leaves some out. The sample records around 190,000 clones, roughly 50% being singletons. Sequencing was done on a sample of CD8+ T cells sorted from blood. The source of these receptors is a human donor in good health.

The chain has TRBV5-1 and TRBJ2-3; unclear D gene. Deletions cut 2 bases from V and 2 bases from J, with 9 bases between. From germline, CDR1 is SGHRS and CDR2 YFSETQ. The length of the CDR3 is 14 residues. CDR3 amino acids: CASSLGGYTDTQYF. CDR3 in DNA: TGCGCCAGCAGCTTAGGCGGATACACAGATACGCAGTATTTT.

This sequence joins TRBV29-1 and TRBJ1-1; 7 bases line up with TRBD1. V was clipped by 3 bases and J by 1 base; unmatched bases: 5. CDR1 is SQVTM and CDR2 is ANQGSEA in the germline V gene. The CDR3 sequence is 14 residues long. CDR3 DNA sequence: TGCAGCGTTGATAAAGACAGGGCGAACACTGAAGCTTTCTTT. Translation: CSVDKDRANTEAFF.

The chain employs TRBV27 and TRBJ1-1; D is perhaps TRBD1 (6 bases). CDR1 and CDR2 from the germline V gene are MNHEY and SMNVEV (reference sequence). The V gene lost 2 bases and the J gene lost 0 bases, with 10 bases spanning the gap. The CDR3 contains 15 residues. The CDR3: CASSLAGTLNTEAFF. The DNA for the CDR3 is TGTGCCAGCAGTTTAGCTGGGACACTGAACACTGAAGCTTTCTTT.

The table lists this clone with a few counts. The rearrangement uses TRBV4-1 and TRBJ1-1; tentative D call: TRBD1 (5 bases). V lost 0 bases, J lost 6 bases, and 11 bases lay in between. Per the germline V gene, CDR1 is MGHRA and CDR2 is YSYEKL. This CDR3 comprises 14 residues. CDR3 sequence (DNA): TGCGCCAGCAGCCAAGACCGGGGCTGGGCTGAAGCTTTCTTT. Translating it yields CASSQDRGWAEAFF.

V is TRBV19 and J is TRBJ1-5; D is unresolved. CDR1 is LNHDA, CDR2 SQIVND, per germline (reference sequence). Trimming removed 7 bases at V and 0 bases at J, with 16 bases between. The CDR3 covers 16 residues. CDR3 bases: TGTGCCAGTACCGTCTATAGCGGGTATAGCAATCAGCCCCAGCATTTT. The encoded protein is CASTVYSGYSNQPQHF.

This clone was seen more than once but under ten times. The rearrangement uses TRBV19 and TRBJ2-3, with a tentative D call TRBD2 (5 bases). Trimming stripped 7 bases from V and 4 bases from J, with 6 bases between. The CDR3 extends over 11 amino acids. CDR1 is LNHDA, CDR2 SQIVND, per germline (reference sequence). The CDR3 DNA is TGTGCCAGTACCGGGGCAGATACGCAGTATTTT. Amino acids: CASTGADTQYF.

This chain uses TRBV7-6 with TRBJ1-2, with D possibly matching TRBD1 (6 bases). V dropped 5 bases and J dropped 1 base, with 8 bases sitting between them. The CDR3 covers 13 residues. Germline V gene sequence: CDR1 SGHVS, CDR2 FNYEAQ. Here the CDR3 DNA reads TGTGCCAGCAGCCCAGGGGATAACTATGGCTACACCTTC. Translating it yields CASSPGDNYGYTF.

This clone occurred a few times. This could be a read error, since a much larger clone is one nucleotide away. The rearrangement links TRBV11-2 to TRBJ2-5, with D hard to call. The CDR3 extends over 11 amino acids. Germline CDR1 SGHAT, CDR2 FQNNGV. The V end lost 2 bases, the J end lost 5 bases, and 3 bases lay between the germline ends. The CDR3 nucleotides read TGTGCCAGCAGCTTAAGGGAGACCCAGTACTTC. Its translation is CASSLRETQYF.

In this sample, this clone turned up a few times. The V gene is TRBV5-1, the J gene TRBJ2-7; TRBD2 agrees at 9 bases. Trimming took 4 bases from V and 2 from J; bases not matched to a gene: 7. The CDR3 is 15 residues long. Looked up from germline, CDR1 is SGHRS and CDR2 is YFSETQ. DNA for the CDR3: TGCGCCAGCAGCCACCCCGAGCGGGGGGCCTACGAGCAGTACTTC. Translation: CASSHPERGAYEQYF.

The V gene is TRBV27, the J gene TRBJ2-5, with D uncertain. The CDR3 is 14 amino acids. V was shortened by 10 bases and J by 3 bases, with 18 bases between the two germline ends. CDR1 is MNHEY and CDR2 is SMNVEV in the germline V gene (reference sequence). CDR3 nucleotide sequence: TGTGCCACTTCCTTAAGGGCAACGAAAGAGACCCAGTACTTC. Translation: CATSLRATKETQYF.

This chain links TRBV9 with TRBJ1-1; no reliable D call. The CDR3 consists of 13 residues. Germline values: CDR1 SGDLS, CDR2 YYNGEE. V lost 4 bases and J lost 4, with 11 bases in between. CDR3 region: CASSFGAGTEAFF. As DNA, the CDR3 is TGTGCCAGCAGCTTTGGTGCCGGCACTGAAGCTTTCTTT.